This T cell receptor beta chain was recorded in a study of technical replicates of blood from a handful of donors. This CDR3 region has 15 residues. V gave up 3 bases and J gave up 9 bases; unmatched junction bases: 12. Germline V lookup: CDR1 SGHAT, CDR2 FQNNGV. Repertoires were generated with immunoSEQ multiplex PCR, while TCRdb's copy carries only in-frame clones and drops some. This table has roughly 50,000 clones, more than 90% appearing once. The sequencing sample was made of PBMCs. This clonotype originated in a human donor in good health. Some clones in this sample may be carry-over from other donors' samples. The V gene is TRBV11-2, the J gene TRBJ2-7; 9 positions match TRBD2. The CDR3: CASSFAGASGTGQYF. The CDR3 DNA reads TGTGCCAGCAGCTTCGCGGGGGCTAGCGGGACCGGGCAGTACTTC.